This T cell receptor (beta chain) appears in the sequencing data of a study of CD8 T cells in Susac syndrome (dated by TCRdb to the late 2010s). For the wider study: Repertoire sequencing was used to test whether CD8+ T cell activation and differentiation in Susac syndrome was antigen driven. The clonality of the CD8+ T cell repertoire was compared across 11 to 12 healthy donors, roughly 14 Susac syndrome patients and around 16 multiple sclerosis patients.

RNA was extracted using the RNeasy kit, and about 0.45 to 1 microgram was reverse transcribed with random hexamers. TCR beta CDR3 regions were amplified with the immunoSEQ multiplex PCR assay covering 54 Vbeta and 13 Jbeta segments. Bias from PCR amplification was corrected by using a synthetic template baseline for primer optimization and for computational correction. As for how the authors treated the data: Reads were annotated to V, D and J genes per IMGT and analyzed with immunoSEQ Analyzer, keeping only productive sequences. To calculate clonality, Shannon entropy was normalized by log2 of the number of productive unique sequences and then subtracted from one. Public and private clones were assessed among the 100 most prevalent clones of each patient and control. Clones were defined as Susac-specific if absent from the healthy and MS cohorts, from around 1,000 published viral clones and from other ImmuneACCESS disease sequences. TCRdb took the public reads, trimmed them with fastp at Q25, ran MiXCR for clone calling and kept in-frame beta chains. Rows with a matching CDR3 protein are joined into one entry that keeps the most common DNA and genes. V and J calls and clone size were set by TCRdb, not the authors. For this sample the table gives around 280,000 distinct CDR3 sequences, of which 70% to 90% were detected only once. Of the sample, 0.095% to 0.14% is held by the ten largest clones.

Findings and caveats that apply to the study as a whole: The number of individuals in the TCR sequencing and HLA analysis was acknowledged as relatively small.

Peripheral blood CD8+ and CD4+ T cells from healthy donors, Susac syndrome patients and multiple sclerosis patients were profiled by high-throughput TCR beta sequencing. Multiple sclerosis controls were treatment-naive patients with stable or active relapsing-remitting disease fulfilling revised McDonald criteria. Bulk CD8+ and CD4+ T cells were purified by magnetic negative isolation, while CD8+ TEMRA cells were enriched using FACS. Blood was collected in EDTA tubes and processed within 24 hours, with PBMCs isolated through density gradient centrifugation. PBMCs destined for TCR sequencing were cryopreserved in liquid nitrogen and later thawed in a 37 °C water bath. A purity of at least 90% was achieved for sorted or isolated CD4+, CD8+ and CD8+ TEMRA cells. This clonotype is a singleton in its sample. The antigen it binds to is not known. Base qualities were left out, and no much larger clone turns up one base away. A solitary read yields weak support.

The sample comprised CD8+ T cells from PBMCs. This sequence was found in a human donor with multiple sclerosis.

The nucleotide sequence reads as follows: TGTGCCTCCTCAGGGTCGAGCTCCTACAATGAGCAGTTCTTC. It encodes CASSGSSSYNEQFF. The chain was built from TRBV30 and TRBJ2-1; possibly the D gene is TRBD1, per 5 matching bases. The CDR3 spans 14 residues, from the cysteine through the phenylalanine. Of the read, only the CDR3 DNA is kept; its 42 bases are in frame from base 1. From a lookup of the germline V gene (reference sequence), CDR1 and CDR2 are GTSNPN and SVGIG. V was cut back by 7 bases and J by 0 bases, leaving a gap of 13 bases between them. This CDR3, with the reference TRBV30 and TRBJ2-1 proteins standing in past its ends, gives the full variable domain SQTIHQWPATLVQPVGSPLSLECTVEGTSNPNLYWYRQAAGRGLQLLFYSVGIGQISSEVPQNLSASRPQDRQFILSSKKLLLSDSGFYLCASSGSSSYNEQFFGPGTRLTVL.